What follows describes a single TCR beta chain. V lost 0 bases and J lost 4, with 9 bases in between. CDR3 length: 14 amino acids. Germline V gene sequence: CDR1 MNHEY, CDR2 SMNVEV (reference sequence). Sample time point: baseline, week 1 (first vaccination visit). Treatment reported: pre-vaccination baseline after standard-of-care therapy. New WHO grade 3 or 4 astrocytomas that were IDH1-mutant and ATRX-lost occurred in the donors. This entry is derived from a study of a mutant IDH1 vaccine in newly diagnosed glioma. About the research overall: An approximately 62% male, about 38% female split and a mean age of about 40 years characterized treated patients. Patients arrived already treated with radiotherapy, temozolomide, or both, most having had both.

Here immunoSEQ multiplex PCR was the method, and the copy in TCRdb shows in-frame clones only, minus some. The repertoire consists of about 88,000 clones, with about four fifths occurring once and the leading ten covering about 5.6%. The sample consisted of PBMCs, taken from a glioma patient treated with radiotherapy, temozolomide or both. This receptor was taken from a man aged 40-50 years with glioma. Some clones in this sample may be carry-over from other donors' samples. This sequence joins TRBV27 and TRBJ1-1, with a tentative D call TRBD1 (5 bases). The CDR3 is CASSLSLGGTEAFF. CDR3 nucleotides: TGTGCCAGCAGTTTATCGTTGGGGGGCACTGAAGCTTTCTTT.